These 13 T cell receptor beta chains were sequenced from one sample in a study of T cell responses to AZD1222 COVID-19 vaccine. Data came from immunoSEQ multiplex PCR; TCRdb stores just in-frame clones and leaves some out. The table records 250,000 to 300,000 clones, 85% to 95% of them present only once. This sample comprised peripheral blood, obtained 28 days after the second AZD1222 dose. The receptor set was obtained from an adult who received the AZD1222 COVID-19 vaccine.

V is TRBV28 and J is TRBJ2-5; D is possibly TRBD2 (5 bases). Trimming removed 1 base from V and 3 bases from J, with 6 bases in between. The germline V gene encodes CDR1 MDHEN and CDR2 SYDVKM. CDR3 length equals 13 residues. CDR3 coding DNA: TGTGCCAGCAGTTTATACGGGGAAGAGACCCAGTACTTC. Protein sequence: CASSLYGEETQYF.

This clone has a single count. The rearrangement uses TRBV19 and TRBJ1-5, with D tentatively TRBD1 (5 bases). The germline gives CDR1 LNHDA, CDR2 SQIVND (reference sequence). The CDR3 loop spans 17 amino acids. Trimming left V 3 bases short and J 2 bases short, with 17 bases between. This CDR3 reads CASSIILSRGGNQPQHF. The CDR3 nucleotides read TGTGCCAGTAGTATCATTCTCAGCCGAGGGGGCAATCAGCCCCAGCATTTT.

The chain links TRBV7-3 to TRBJ2-1; 11 nucleotides line up with TRBD2. The CDR3 is made up of 14 amino acids. Germline V CDR1 and CDR2: SGHTA, FQGTGA. The V and J ends lost 4 bases and 9 bases, in that order; junction bases with no gene match: 5. CDR3 in DNA: TGTGCCAGCAGCTCACTAGCGGGGGTAGGTGAGCAGTTCTTC. Residues: CASSSLAGVGEQFF.

This chain joins TRBV2 and TRBJ2-5; 10 nucleotides match TRBD1. This CDR3 spans 15 amino acids. Germline CDR1 and CDR2: SNHLY and FYNNEI. V was clipped by 4 bases and J by 5 bases; unmatched bases: 7. The CDR3 loop is CASSGRDRGEETQYF. In DNA, the CDR3 is TGTGCCAGCAGTGGCCGGGACAGGGGTGAGGAGACCCAGTACTTC. Supplemented by reference TRBV2 and TRBJ2-5, the full variable domain reads EPEVTQTPSHQVTQMGQEVILRCVPISNHLYFYWYRQILGQKVEFLVSFYNNEISEKSEIFDDQFSVERPDGSNFTLKIRSTKLEDSAMYFCASSGRDRGEETQYFGPGTRLLVL.

The V call is TRBV27, the J call TRBJ1-1, with 8 bases that match TRBD1. J was trimmed by 10 bases and V by 5 bases; bases with no gene match: 3. CDR1 is MNHEY, CDR2 SMNVEV, per germline (reference sequence). This CDR3 contains 11 residues. CDR3 loop: CASSTGTGAFF. The CDR3 DNA reads TGTGCCAGCAGTACCGGGACAGGAGCTTTCTTT.

The chain has TRBV29-1 and TRBJ2-1; 8 bases agree with TRBD1. The CDR3 totals 12 residues. Germline values: CDR1 SQVTM, CDR2 ANQGSEA. V shed 7 bases, J shed 6 bases, and the junction held 5 bases outside the gene matches. In DNA, the CDR3 is TGCAGCGGTCAGGGGGCGGTCAATGAGCAGTTCTTC. It yields the protein CSGQGAVNEQFF.

The CDR3 loop is CASSFGQGDTGELFF. CDR3 bases: TGTGCCAGCAGTTTTGGACAGGGGGACACCGGGGAGCTGTTTTTT. J is TRBJ2-2 and V is TRBV28; 10 bases map to TRBD1. This CDR3 contains 15 residues. Germline V CDR1 and CDR2: MDHEN, SYDVKM. The junction had 1 base not matched to a gene; V was cut back by 3 bases and J by 3 bases.

V gene TRBV28 combines with J gene TRBJ1-5; D gene uncertain. With 7 bases removed from V and 8 bases from J, the gap between germline ends came to 12 bases. The CDR3 is 12 residues long. CDR1 MDHEN and CDR2 SYDVKM come from the germline V gene. DNA for the CDR3: TGTGCCAGCACCGAGAGGTGGGAGCCCCAGCATTTT. Its translation is CASTERWEPQHF. The whole variable domain, filled in from reference TRBV28 and TRBJ1-5, reads DVKVTQSSRYLVKRTGEKVFLECVQDMDHENMFWYRQDPGLGLRLIYFSYDVKMKEKGDIPEGYSVSREKKERFSLILESASTNQTSMYLCASTERWEPQHFGDGTRLSIL.

The V gene is TRBV10-3, the J gene TRBJ1-5; the D is unclear. V was pared by 4 bases and J by 2 bases, with 9 bases between. The CDR3 is 14 residues long. Germline V gene lookup returns CDR1 ENHRY and CDR2 SYGVKD. CDR3 DNA: TGTGCCATCAGTGGGATCGGGGGCAATCAGCCCCAGCATTTT. It codes for CAISGIGGNQPQHF.

The chain uses TRBV2 and TRBJ1-2, with D tentatively TRBD1 (5 bases). V was pared by 6 bases and J by 7 bases, with 12 bases between. The CDR3 consists of 12 residues. The germline V gene encodes CDR1 SNHLY and CDR2 FYNNEI. The CDR3: CASRAGMGGYTF. DNA of the CDR3: TGTGCCAGCAGGGCAGGGATGGGTGGCTACACCTTC.

V is TRBV3-1 (or the pseudogene TRBV3-2) and J is TRBJ1-1; no definite D call. Trimming took off 2 bases at V and 5 bases at J, with 6 bases between the two ends. This CDR3 has 12 residues. The germline CDR1 and CDR2 sequences are LGHDT and YNNKEL (reference sequence). Here the CDR3 reads CASSQLQTEAFF. The CDR3, as DNA: TGTGCCAGCAGCCAACTGCAGACTGAAGCTTTCTTT.

The chain uses TRBV27 and TRBJ1-6; D call uncertain. The CDR3 covers 13 residues. The germline V and J ends were trimmed by 1 base and 10 bases, with 8 bases remaining between them. Germline CDR1 MNHEY, CDR2 SMNVEV (reference sequence). The CDR3 nucleotides read TGTGCCAGCAGTTTATACCGGGGATCACCCCTCCACTTT. It encodes CASSLYRGSPLHF.

This rearrangement joins TRBV5-5 to TRBJ1-2; possible D gene TRBD1, 5 bases. From germline, CDR1 is SGHKS and CDR2 YYEKEE (reference sequence). The CDR3 runs 15 residues. Trimming removed 4 bases at V and 1 base at J, with 14 bases between. The CDR3 reads CASSEEGVGNYGYTF. The CDR3 bases are TGTGCCAGCAGCGAGGAAGGGGTTGGTAACTATGGCTACACCTTC.